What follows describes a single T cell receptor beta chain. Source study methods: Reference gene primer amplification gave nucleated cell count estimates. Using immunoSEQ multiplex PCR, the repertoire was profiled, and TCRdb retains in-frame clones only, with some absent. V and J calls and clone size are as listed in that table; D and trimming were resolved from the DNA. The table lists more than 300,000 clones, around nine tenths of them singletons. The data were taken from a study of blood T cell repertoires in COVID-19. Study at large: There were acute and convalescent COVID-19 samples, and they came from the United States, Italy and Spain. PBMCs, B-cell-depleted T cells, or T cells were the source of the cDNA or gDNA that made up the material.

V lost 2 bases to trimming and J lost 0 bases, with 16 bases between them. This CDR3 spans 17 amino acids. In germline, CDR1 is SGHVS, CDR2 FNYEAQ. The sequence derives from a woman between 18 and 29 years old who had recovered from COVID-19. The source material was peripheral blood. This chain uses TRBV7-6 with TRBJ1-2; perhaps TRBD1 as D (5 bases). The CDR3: CASSLLTAPLPNYGYTF. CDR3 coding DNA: TGTGCCAGCAGCTTATTGACAGCACCCCTACCTAACTATGGCTACACCTTC.